Each of the 27 T cell receptor beta chains below was sequenced from the same sample in a study of blood T cell repertoires in COVID-19. Here immunoSEQ multiplex PCR was the method, and the copy in TCRdb shows in-frame clones only, minus some. The table records about 70,000 clones, 81% of them present only once. The sample comprised peripheral blood. The receptors were gathered from a man of 80 years or more with acute or convalescent COVID-19.

The V gene is TRBV7-8, the J gene TRBJ2-1; 14 bases map to TRBD2. Germline V CDR1 and CDR2: SGHVS, FQNEAQ. Germline trimming cut 2 bases from V and 9 bases from J; bases unmatched to any gene: 12. CDR3 size: 18 residues. The CDR3 DNA sequence: TGTGCCAGCAGCTTACCCCCCCGACTAGCGGGAGGGAGGAGTGAGCAGTTCTTC. Amino acid sequence: CASSLPPRLAGGRSEQFF.

The V and J genes are TRBV6-6 and TRBJ2-3, with a tentative D call TRBD1 (6 bases). Between the trimmed V and J ends, which lost 2 bases and 4 bases, there was a span of 10 bases. Germline V CDR1 and CDR2: MNHNY, SVGAGI (reference sequence). The length of the CDR3 is 14 residues. CDR3 sequence reads: CASSYEGVSDTQYF. As DNA, the CDR3 is TGTGCCAGCAGTTACGAGGGGGTGTCAGATACGCAGTATTTT.

V and J are TRBV19 and TRBJ2-1, with TRBD2 identical over 8 bases. V lost 6 bases, J lost 5 bases, and 6 bases stayed unmatched. CDR3 size: 14 residues. Germline V gives CDR1 LNHDA, CDR2 SQIVND (reference sequence). This CDR3 reads CASRVAGFNNEQFF. In nucleotides, the CDR3 is TGTGCCAGTAGAGTAGCGGGGTTTAACAATGAGCAGTTCTTC.

The chain has TRBV5-1 and TRBJ2-3; TRBD1 aligns across 9 bases. The CDR3 runs 18 residues. Trimming removed 4 bases from V and 1 base from J; junction bases left unmatched: 13. CDR1 and CDR2 (germline): SGHRS, YFSETQ. This CDR3 reads CASSRGQGGGSGTDTQYF. Here the CDR3 DNA reads TGCGCCAGCAGCCGGGGACAGGGCGGCGGGAGTGGCACAGATACGCAGTATTTT.

This chain uses TRBV11-2 with TRBJ2-7, with no clear D. Germline loops: CDR1 SGHAT, CDR2 FQNNGV. V was clipped by 1 base and J by 1 base, with 8 bases between them. The CDR3 loop spans 14 amino acids. CDR3 in amino acids: CASSLGDFSYEQYF. For the CDR3, the DNA is TGTGCCAGCAGCTTAGGCGACTTTTCCTACGAGCAGTACTTC.

The chain carries TRBV9 and TRBJ2-3; 10 nucleotides match TRBD2. Trimming removed 7 bases from V and 4 bases from J; junction bases left unmatched: 3. Germline V gives CDR1 SGDLS, CDR2 YYNGEE. CDR3 length: 13 amino acids. This CDR3 is CASGLAGADTQYF. The CDR3 nucleotides read TGTGCCAGCGGGCTAGCGGGAGCAGATACGCAGTATTTT.

The chain uses TRBV5-6 and TRBJ1-5, with D hard to call. CDR3 length equals 13 residues. CDR1 is SGHDT, CDR2 YYEEEE, per germline. The V end was cut by 1 base, the J end by 4 bases, with 6 bases between. The CDR3 loop reads CASSLNRNQPQHF. The DNA of the CDR3 is TGTGCCAGCAGCTTGAACCGGAATCAGCCCCAGCATTTT. Drawing the rest from reference TRBV5-6 and TRBJ1-5, the complete variable domain is DAGVTQSPTHLIKTRGQQVTLRCSPKSGHDTVSWYQQALGQGPQFIFQYYEEEERQRGNFPDRFSGHQFPNYSSELNVNALLLGDSALYLCASSLNRNQPQHFGDGTRLSIL.

In nucleotides, the CDR3 is TGTGCCAGCAGCTTGTTGGGGAGCTACGAGCAGTACTTC. Amino acids: CASSLLGSYEQYF. V and J are TRBV5-4 and TRBJ2-7, with a tentative D call TRBD2 (5 bases). Trimming stripped 1 base from V and 3 bases from J, with 8 bases between. CDR3 length: 13 residues. The germline gives CDR1 SGHNT, CDR2 YYREEE (reference sequence).

CDR3 sequence: CASSLLTSGKYGTDTQYF. DNA for the CDR3: TGTGCCAGCAGTTTACTCACTAGCGGGAAATACGGCACAGATACGCAGTATTTT. The chain uses TRBV27 and TRBJ2-3; TRBD2 matches 10 bases. J gave up 1 base and V 2 bases, and 9 bases lay outside the gene matches. The germline gives CDR1 MNHEY, CDR2 SMNVEV (reference sequence). CDR3 length: 18 amino acids.

This clone was recorded once. The chain joins TRBV24-1 to TRBJ1-2; 8 bases are shared with TRBD1. The J segment lost 2 bases and the V segment lost 4 bases, leaving 8 bases of the junction unmatched. Germline V gene lookup returns CDR1 KGHDR and CDR2 SFDVKD. The CDR3 consists of 16 residues. The CDR3 sequence: CATSETTGGPNYGYTF. As DNA, the CDR3 is TGTGCCACCAGTGAGACAACAGGGGGACCAAACTATGGCTACACCTTC.

Note on this clone: This specimen includes other DNA sequences encoding the same CDR3. The V gene is TRBV5-1, the J gene TRBJ2-1, with a tentative D call TRBD2 (7 bases). Germline CDR1 SGHRS, CDR2 YFSETQ. V lost 0 bases and J 7 bases, leaving 14 bases between the germline ends. This CDR3 comprises 15 residues. The CDR3: CASSLEAGARNEQFF. The CDR3 nucleotides are TGCGCCAGCAGCTTGGAGGCGGGGGCAAGGAATGAGCAGTTCTTC.

The chain recombines TRBV28 with TRBJ2-3, with TRBD2 identical over 8 bases. The CDR3 is 16 amino acids. The V gene end was trimmed by 7 bases and the J gene end by 0 bases; junction bases not matched to a gene: 9. The germline CDR1 and CDR2 sequences are MDHEN and SYDVKM. The CDR3 DNA sequence: TGTGCCAGCATTTCTTCTTCTAGCGGGAGCACAGATACGCAGTATTTT. Translated: CASISSSSGSTDTQYF. Looking up the rest from reference TRBV28 and TRBJ2-3 gives the full variable domain: DVKVTQSSRYLVKRTGEKVFLECVQDMDHENMFWYRQDPGLGLRLIYFSYDVKMKEKGDIPEGYSVSREKKERFSLILESASTNQTSMYLCASISSSSGSTDTQYFGPGTRLTVL.

This chain joins TRBV11-3 and TRBJ2-7, with TRBD2 identical over 13 bases. Germline lookup yields CDR1 SGHNT and CDR2 YENEEA. CDR3 size: 16 residues. V gave up 5 bases and J gave up 7 bases; unmatched junction bases: 11. In nucleotides, the CDR3 is TGTGCCAGCAGCATAGGGACTAGCGGGATCCGTGGGGAGCAGTACTTC. It codes for CASSIGTSGIRGEQYF. Supplemented by reference TRBV11-3 and TRBJ2-7, the full variable domain reads EAGVVQSPRYKIIEKKQPVAFWCNPISGHNTLYWYLQNLGQGPELLIRYENEEAVDDSQLPKDRFSAERLKGVDSTLKIQPAELGDSAVYLCASSIGTSGIRGEQYFGPGTRLTVT.

The chain joins TRBV7-6 to TRBJ2-3; TRBD2 matches 10 bases. The V and J ends lost 0 bases and 1 base, in that order; junction bases with no gene match: 7. Germline-derived CDR1 and CDR2 are SGHVS and FNYEAQ. This CDR3 has 18 amino acids. The CDR3 loop reads CASSLAASGGYGTDTQYF. For the CDR3, the DNA is TGTGCCAGCAGCTTAGCGGCTAGCGGGGGATACGGCACAGATACGCAGTATTTT.

This chain connects TRBV5-4 to TRBJ2-7, with 7 bases that match TRBD2. The ends lost 3 bases at V and 4 bases at J; junction bases unmatched: 1. The CDR3 length is 12 residues. Looked up from germline, CDR1 is SGHNT and CDR2 is YYREEE (reference sequence). CDR3: CASSWGGYEQYF. In DNA form, the CDR3 reads TGTGCCAGCAGCTGGGGGGGGTACGAGCAGTACTTC.

The gene calls are TRBV7-2 and TRBJ2-5, with D tentatively TRBD1 (6 bases). The germline CDR1 and CDR2 sequences are SGHTA and FQGNSA. This CDR3 has 15 amino acids. Between the trimmed V and J ends, which lost 4 bases and 4 bases, there was a span of 16 bases. CDR3 in amino acids: CASSSQQGFRETQYF. The CDR3 DNA sequence: TGTGCCAGCAGCTCACAACAGGGTTTTCGAGAGACCCAGTACTTC.

The chain uses TRBV5-3 and TRBJ1-4; possibly TRBD1 for D (5 bases). TRBV5-3 is reported as an ORF; its role is uncertain. This CDR3 comprises 15 residues. V lost 4 bases, J lost 2 bases, and 12 bases lay in between. The CDR3 region is CARSHAGITNEKLFF. CDR3 DNA: TGTGCCAGAAGCCATGCAGGGATCACTAATGAAAAACTGTTTTTT.

The J gene is TRBJ1-1, the V gene TRBV19, with 7 bases identical to TRBD1. The CDR3 is made up of 15 amino acids. The ends lost 6 bases at V and 4 bases at J; junction bases unmatched: 11. Germline V gene sequence: CDR1 LNHDA, CDR2 SQIVND (reference sequence). The CDR3 nucleotides read TGTGCCAGTAGCGGGACAGCGGGGGGTGGCACTGAAGCTTTCTTT. This gives the protein CASSGTAGGGTEAFF. Drawing the rest from reference TRBV19 and TRBJ1-1, the complete variable domain is DGGITQSPKYLFRKEGQNVTLSCEQNLNHDAMYWYRQDPGQGLRLIYYSQIVNDFQKGDIAEGYSVSREKKESFPLTVTSAQKNPTAFYLCASSGTAGGGTEAFFGQGTRLTVV.

This sequence joins TRBV7-2 and TRBJ2-5; weak D call: TRBD2 (5 bases). CDR3 size: 13 residues. Trimming removed 5 bases from V and 1 base from J, with 8 bases in between. Germline V gives CDR1 SGHTA, CDR2 FQGNSA. The CDR3 bases are TGTGCCAGCAGCCCGGGAATCCAAGAGACCCAGTACTTC. Protein: CASSPGIQETQYF.

The chain carries TRBV5-1 and TRBJ2-1; 9 positions agree with TRBD1. With 0 bases clipped from V and 0 bases from J, the junction kept 4 bases outside the gene matches. The CDR3 has 17 residues. Germline V gene data show CDR1 as SGHRS and CDR2 as YFSETQ. In DNA form, the CDR3 reads TGCGCCAGCAGCTTGGGCGACAGGGGGAGCTCCTACAATGAGCAGTTCTTC. Amino acid sequence: CASSLGDRGSSYNEQFF. The full variable domain, rest sourced from reference TRBV5-1 and TRBJ2-1, is KAGVTQTPRYLIKTRGQQVTLSCSPISGHRSVSWYQQTPGQGLQFLFEYFSETQRNKGNFPGRFSGRQFSNSRSEMNVSTLELGDSALYLCASSLGDRGSSYNEQFFGPGTRLTVL.

The sample holds one count of this clone. The chain recombines TRBV7-2 with TRBJ2-5; no definite D call. Germline assignment: CDR1 SGHTA and CDR2 FQGNSA. There are 13 residues in the CDR3. V lost 2 bases, J lost 0 bases, and 4 bases lay in between. Here the CDR3 reads CASSLTHQETQYF. DNA for the CDR3: TGTGCCAGCAGCTTAACTCACCAAGAGACCCAGTACTTC.

This clone was detected only a few times. The J gene is TRBJ2-2, the V gene TRBV28, with TRBD1 matching over 9 bases. The junction had 10 bases not matched to a gene; V was cut back by 6 bases and J by 5 bases. The CDR3 consists of 16 residues. The germline CDR1 and CDR2 sequences are MDHEN and SYDVKM. Here the CDR3 reads CASRKAGTGLTGELFF. CDR3 bases: TGTGCCAGCAGAAAAGCCGGGACAGGGTTAACCGGGGAGCTGTTTTTT.

The chain links TRBV18 to TRBJ2-7; possible D gene TRBD2, 8 bases. V lost 5 bases and J lost 4, with 24 bases in between. The CDR3 runs to 17 residues. Germline CDR1 and CDR2: KGHSH and LQKENI. CDR3: CASSSFPGLGGSYEQYF. As DNA, the CDR3 is TGTGCCAGCTCATCATTCCCGGGACTAGGGGGCTCGTACGAGCAGTACTTC.

V usage is TRBV6-5 and J usage is TRBJ2-7; maybe TRBD2 (7 bases). V lost 6 bases and J 3 bases, leaving 18 bases between the germline ends. Germline CDR1 is MNHEY and CDR2 is SVGAGI. CDR3 size: 15 residues. The CDR3 loop is CASSQGGVPNYEQYF. CDR3 DNA: TGTGCCAGCAGCCAAGGGGGGGTCCCAAACTACGAGCAGTACTTC.

This clone appeared a few times. This chain links TRBV27 with TRBJ2-7; D remains unclear. Looked up from germline, CDR1 is MNHEY and CDR2 is SMNVEV (reference sequence). This CDR3 is built from 15 residues. Trimming stripped 3 bases from V and 1 base from J, with 13 bases between. The CDR3 spells CASSFAAGLSYEQYF. The CDR3 DNA reads TGTGCCAGCAGTTTTGCCGCAGGTTTGTCCTACGAGCAGTACTTC.

CDR3 loop: CAIRKQGSGYGYTF. The CDR3 DNA follows: TGTGCCATCAGGAAACAGGGGTCGGGCTATGGCTACACCTTC. The chain employs TRBV10-3 and TRBJ1-2, with 7 nucleotides matching TRBD1. Germline CDR1 reads ENHRY; CDR2 reads SYGVKD. V was pared by 6 bases and J by 4 bases, with 8 bases of the junction left unmatched. The CDR3 spans 14 residues.

The chain carries TRBV9 and TRBJ2-7; 8 nucleotides line up with TRBD2. CDR1 and CDR2 (germline): SGDLS, YYNGEE. V was pared by 3 bases and J by 4 bases, with 9 bases of the junction left unmatched. CDR3 size: 15 residues. CDR3: CASSDGLAGRYEQYF. The DNA for the CDR3 is TGTGCCAGCAGCGATGGCCTAGCGGGCCGTTACGAGCAGTACTTC. Drawing the rest from reference TRBV9 and TRBJ2-7, the complete variable domain is DSGVTQTPKHLITATGQRVTLRCSPRSGDLSVYWYQQSLDQGLQFLIQYYNGEERAKGNILERFSAQQFPDLHSELNLSSLELGDSALYFCASSDGLAGRYEQYFGPGTRLTVT.